The present T cell receptor (beta chain) was sequenced within a study of blood T cell repertoires in COVID-19. The table came from immunoSEQ multiplex PCR; TCRdb's copy has only in-frame clones and leaves some out. Of 250,000 to 300,000 clones listed, approximately 86% were seen once; the top ten hold 3.6%. The ends were cut back, 7 bases at V and 3 bases at J, with 12 bases in the middle. The CDR3 extends over 13 amino acids. Per germline, CDR1 LNHDA and CDR2 SQIVND (reference sequence). This sequence joins TRBV19 and TRBJ1-1, with D possibly being TRBD1 (6 bases). Specimen: peripheral blood. The receptor's source is a man between 18 and 35 years old with active or convalescent COVID-19. In DNA form, the CDR3 reads TGTGCCAGTACCCGAAACAGGGACACTGAAGCTTTCTTT. This translates into CASTRNRDTEAFF.